These T cell receptor beta chains were read from a single sample in a study of blood T cell repertoires in COVID-19. Here immunoSEQ multiplex PCR was the method, and the copy in TCRdb shows in-frame clones only, minus some. In the table there are some 40,000 clones, 55% to 75% of which are singletons. The sequenced material came from peripheral blood. The receptors come from an elderly man with acute or convalescent COVID-19. CDR3s include the opening cysteine and the closing phenylalanine or tryptophan. D genes are given only for firm matches. Rows give clone size only sometimes, using once, few, many, or a class for an expanded clone.

clone size,J gene,D gene,V gene,CDR3 DNA,CDR3 protein
once,TRBJ2-1,TRBD2,TRBV2,TGTGCCAGCAGTGTTAGCGGGAGTTTTGATGAGCAGTTCTTC,CASSVSGSFDEQFF
NA,TRBJ1-1,NA,TRBV6-1,TGTGCCAGCAGTGAAGTCATTAACACTGAAGCTTTCTTT,CASSEVINTEAFF
NA,TRBJ2-2,NA,TRBV11-1,TGTGCCAGCAGCTTAGACCAGGGGTCCGGGGAGCTGTTTTTT,CASSLDQGSGELFF
NA,TRBJ2-3,TRBD2,TRBV19,TGTGCCAGTAGTATCGGGGGGTCCTACACAGATACGCAGTATTTT,CASSIGGSYTDTQYF
NA,TRBJ2-1,TRBD1,TRBV5-1,TGCGCCAGCAGCTCCCTGGGACAGGCCCGTGGTGAGCAGTTCTTC,CASSSLGQARGEQFF
NA,TRBJ1-1,NA,TRBV7-9,TGTGCCAGCAGTCTCGACAGTGAAGCTTTCTTT,CASSLDSEAFF
NA,TRBJ2-1,TRBD2,TRBV18,TGTGCCAGCTCACCGGACGGGACTAGCGCCTACAATGAGCAGTTCTTC,CASSPDGTSAYNEQFF
few,TRBJ1-4,NA,TRBV9,TGTGCCAACATCGACGAACTACCCGTCGGCCCAACTAATGAAAAACTGTTTTTT,CANIDELPVGPTNEKLFF
NA,TRBJ2-1,TRBD2,TRBV4-1,TGCGCCAGCAGCCAAGATACAGCGGGGGCCAATGAGCAGTTCTTC,CASSQDTAGANEQFF
NA,TRBJ1-4,TRBD1,TRBV11-2,TGTGCCAGCAGCTTACGCGGACAGGTTAATGAAAAACTGTTTTTT,CASSLRGQVNEKLFF
NA,TRBJ1-2,NA,TRBV12-3/TRBV12-4,TGTGCCAGCAGCCCCCTGGAGCCTTATGGCTACACCTTC,CASSPLEPYGYTF
NA,TRBJ2-7,TRBD2,TRBV18,TGTGCCAGCTCACCAGGGGCTAGCGGGGGCCTCGAGCAGTACTTC,CASSPGASGGLEQYF
once,TRBJ2-7,NA,TRBV28,TGTGCCAGCAGTTTAGGGGGGAGAGGATACGAGCAGTACTTC,CASSLGGRGYEQYF
NA,TRBJ2-7,TRBD1,TRBV4-3,TGCGCCAGCAGCCTTGGGACAGGGAACAACGAGCAGTACTTC,CASSLGTGNNEQYF
NA,TRBJ2-7,TRBD2,TRBV19,TGTGCCAGTAGTCTATCGACTAGCGGGGAAGGCGAGCAGTACTTC,CASSLSTSGEGEQYF
NA,TRBJ1-2,NA,TRBV18,TGTGCCAGCTCCCTCGACAGGAATAACTATGGCTACACCTTC,CASSLDRNNYGYTF
NA,TRBJ1-2,NA,TRBV2,TGTGCCAGCAGTGTAGACAGATCCTATGGCTACACCTTC,CASSVDRSYGYTF
NA,TRBJ1-2,NA,TRBV12-3/TRBV12-4,TGTGCCAGCAGTTCGACAGCTAACTATGGCTACACCTTC,CASSSTANYGYTF
NA,TRBJ1-5,NA,TRBV18,TGTGCCAGCTCCACAAATCCGGGAGGCAATCAGCCCCAGCATTTT,CASSTNPGGNQPQHF
once,TRBJ2-3,NA,TRBV11-3,TGTGCCAGCAGCTTGGTAGCGGGCACAGATACGCAGTATTTT,CASSLVAGTDTQYF
NA,TRBJ1-1,NA,TRBV28,TGTGCCAGCAGTCCGCCGGGACATCTGGGGACTGAAGCTTTCTTT,CASSPPGHLGTEAFF
NA,TRBJ1-1,NA,TRBV7-8,TGTGCCAGCAGCTTAGCTGTGGGCATGAACACTGAAGCTTTCTTT,CASSLAVGMNTEAFF
NA,TRBJ2-5,TRBD2,TRBV14,TGTGCCAGCAGCCGGGCTAGCGGGAGTTTTGGGGAGACCCAGTACTTC,CASSRASGSFGETQYF
NA,TRBJ1-4,NA,TRBV14,TGTGCCAGCAGCCCTGGTATTGTGACCAGGAATGAAAAACTGTTTTTT,CASSPGIVTRNEKLFF
NA,TRBJ1-3,NA,TRBV13,TGTGCCAGCAGCTTAGTGGTCAGAAGCTCTGGAAACACCATATATTTT,CASSLVVRSSGNTIYF
NA,TRBJ1-1,NA,TRBV18,TGTGCCAGCTCACCAAGGCAGACAGGAGAGTCTGAAGCTTTCTTT,CASSPRQTGESEAFF
NA,TRBJ1-1,NA,TRBV3-1/TRBV3-2,TGTGCCAGCAGCCCGCGACAAGGGGTGAACACTGAAGCTTTCTTT,CASSPRQGVNTEAFF